This is a list of T cell receptor beta chains from one sample in a study. TCRdb reprocessed the 5' RACE reads via MiXCR and lists one record per CDR3 protein. The data contain around 50,000 distinct CDR3 sequences, about 25% of them singletons. The sample taken for sequencing was tumor-infiltrating Tregs sorted from the breast tumor. All receptors derive from a female donor with breast cancer. Both conserved end residues are part of each CDR3. The order of the fields is J gene, V gene, CDR3 protein.

TRBJ1-4 | TRBV12-3/TRBV12-4 | CASSADRVVGKLFF
TRBJ1-2 | TRBV5-1 | CAGSLGSSGQRGYTF
TRBJ2-7 | TRBV4-1 | CASSHTTGISYEQYF
TRBJ2-1 | TRBV5-6 | CASSHLAGGSYNEQFF
TRBJ1-3 | TRBV4-1 | CASSPWTSGNTIYF
TRBJ2-3 | TRBV5-1 | CASSETMDTQYF
TRBJ2-1 | TRBV7-2 | CASSSAALEAHEQFF
TRBJ2-3 | TRBV7-9 | CASSTTGGHSTDTQYF
TRBJ2-2 | TRBV2 | CAGSRDSPNTGELFF
TRBJ2-2 | TRBV5-1 | CASSLERTGELFF
TRBJ2-5 | TRBV12-3/TRBV12-4 | CASSLARWAQYF
TRBJ1-1 | TRBV27 | CASAPLTRTGDAFF
TRBJ2-3 | TRBV20-1 | CSARLAGETDTQYF
TRBJ2-7 | TRBV6-2/TRBV6-3 | CASSPRDGPWEQYF
TRBJ1-4 | TRBV4-2 | CASRMAGGGEKLFF
TRBJ1-6 | TRBV4-2 | CASSQSAQNSPLHF
TRBJ2-6 | TRBV7-2 | CASSNRGSGANVLTF
TRBJ2-7 | TRBV12-3/TRBV12-4 | CASIIAGSYEQYF
TRBJ2-1 | TRBV7-9 | CASSKRLAGGAYNEQFF
TRBJ2-7 | TRBV19 | CASSTGTGFSYEQYF
TRBJ2-5 | TRBV5-1 | CASSHGQGARINEETQYF
TRBJ2-5 | TRBV27 | CASSYRGTRKETQYF
TRBJ2-1 | TRBV18 | CASSPGAGLAHNEQFF